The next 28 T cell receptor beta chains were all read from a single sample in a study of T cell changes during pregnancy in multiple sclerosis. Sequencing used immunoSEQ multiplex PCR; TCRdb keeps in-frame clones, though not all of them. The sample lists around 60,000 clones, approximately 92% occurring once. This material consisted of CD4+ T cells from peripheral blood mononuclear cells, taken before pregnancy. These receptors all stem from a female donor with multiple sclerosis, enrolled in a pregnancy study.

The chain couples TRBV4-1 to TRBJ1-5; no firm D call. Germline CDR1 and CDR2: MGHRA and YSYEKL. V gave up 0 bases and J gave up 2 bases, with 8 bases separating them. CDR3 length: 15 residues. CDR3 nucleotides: TGCGCCAGCAGCCAAGACCAATCAGGCAATCAGCCCCAGCATTTT. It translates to CASSQDQSGNQPQHF.

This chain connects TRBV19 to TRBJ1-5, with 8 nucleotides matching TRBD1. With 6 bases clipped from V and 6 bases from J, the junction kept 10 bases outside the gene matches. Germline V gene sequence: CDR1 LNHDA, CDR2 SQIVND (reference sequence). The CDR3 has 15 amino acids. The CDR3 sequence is CASRLQQGEGQPQHF. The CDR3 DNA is TGTGCCAGTAGACTACAACAGGGGGAGGGTCAGCCCCAGCATTTT.

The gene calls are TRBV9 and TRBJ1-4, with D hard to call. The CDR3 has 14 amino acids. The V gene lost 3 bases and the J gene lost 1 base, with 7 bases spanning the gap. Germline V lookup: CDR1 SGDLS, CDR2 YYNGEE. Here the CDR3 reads CASSGTVTNEKLFF. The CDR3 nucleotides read TGTGCCAGCAGCGGTACGGTAACTAATGAAAAACTGTTTTTT.

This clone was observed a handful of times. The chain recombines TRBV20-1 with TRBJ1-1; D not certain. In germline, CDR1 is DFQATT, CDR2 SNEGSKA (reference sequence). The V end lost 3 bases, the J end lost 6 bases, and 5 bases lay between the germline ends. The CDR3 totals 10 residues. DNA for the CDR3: TGCAGTGCTAGGCGGGCTGAAGCTTTCTTT. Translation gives CSARRAEAFF.

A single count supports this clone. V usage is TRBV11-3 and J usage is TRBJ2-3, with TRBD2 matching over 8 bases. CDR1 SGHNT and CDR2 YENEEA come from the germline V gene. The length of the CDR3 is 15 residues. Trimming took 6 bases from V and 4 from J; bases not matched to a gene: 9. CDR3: CASRGTGGPPDTQYF. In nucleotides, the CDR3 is TGTGCCAGCAGAGGAACGGGAGGGCCTCCAGATACGCAGTATTTT.

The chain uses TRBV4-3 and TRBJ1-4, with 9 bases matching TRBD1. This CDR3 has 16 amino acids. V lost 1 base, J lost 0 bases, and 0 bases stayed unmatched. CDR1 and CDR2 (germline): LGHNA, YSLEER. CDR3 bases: TGCGCCAGCAGCCAAGGACAGGGGGCAACTAATGAAAAACTGTTTTTT. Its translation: CASSQGQGATNEKLFF.

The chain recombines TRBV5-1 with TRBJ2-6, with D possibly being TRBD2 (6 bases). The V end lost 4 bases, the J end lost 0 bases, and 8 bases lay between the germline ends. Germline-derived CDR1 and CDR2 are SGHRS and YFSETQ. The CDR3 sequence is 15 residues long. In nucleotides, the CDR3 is TGCGCCAGCAGCCTAGCGATCTCTGGGGCCAACGTCCTGACTTTC. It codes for CASSLAISGANVLTF.

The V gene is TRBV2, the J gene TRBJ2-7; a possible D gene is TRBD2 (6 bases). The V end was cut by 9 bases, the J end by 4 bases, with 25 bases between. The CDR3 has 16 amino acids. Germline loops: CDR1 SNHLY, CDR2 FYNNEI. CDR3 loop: CASSQGARDSTYEQYF. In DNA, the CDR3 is TGTGCCAGTTCTCAAGGAGCCCGGGACTCCACATACGAGCAGTACTTC.

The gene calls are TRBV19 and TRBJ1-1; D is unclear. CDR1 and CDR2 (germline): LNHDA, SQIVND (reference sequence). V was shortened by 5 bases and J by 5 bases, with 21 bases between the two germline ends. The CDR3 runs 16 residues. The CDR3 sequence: CASSLVPNTGRTEAFF. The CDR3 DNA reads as TGTGCCAGTAGTCTCGTCCCCAACACGGGGAGGACTGAAGCTTTCTTT.

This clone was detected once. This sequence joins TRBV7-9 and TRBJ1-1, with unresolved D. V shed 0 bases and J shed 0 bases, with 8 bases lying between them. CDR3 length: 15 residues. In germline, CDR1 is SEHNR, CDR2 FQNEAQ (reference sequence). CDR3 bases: TGTGCCAGCAGCTTAGCTTCACTTCTGAACACTGAAGCTTTCTTT. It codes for CASSLASLLNTEAFF.

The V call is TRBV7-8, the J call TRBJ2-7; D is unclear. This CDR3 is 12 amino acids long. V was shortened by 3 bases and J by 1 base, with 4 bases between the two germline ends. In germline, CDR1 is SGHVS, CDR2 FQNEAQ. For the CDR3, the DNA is TGTGCCAGCAGCTTTGCGTCCTACGAGCAGTACTTC. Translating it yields CASSFASYEQYF. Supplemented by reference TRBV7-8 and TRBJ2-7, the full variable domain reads GAGVSQSPRYKVAKRGQDVALRCDPISGHVSLFWYQQALGQGPEFLTYFQNEAQLDKSGLPSDRFFAERPEGSVSTLKIQRTQQEDSAVYLCASSFASYEQYFGPGTRLTVT.

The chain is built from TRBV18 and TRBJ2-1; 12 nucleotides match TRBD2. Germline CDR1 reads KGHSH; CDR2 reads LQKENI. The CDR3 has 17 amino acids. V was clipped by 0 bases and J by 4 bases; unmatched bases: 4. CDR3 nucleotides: TGTGCCAGCTCACCACCGGCTAGCGGGAGGGAATACAATGAGCAGTTCTTC. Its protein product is CASSPPASGREYNEQFF.

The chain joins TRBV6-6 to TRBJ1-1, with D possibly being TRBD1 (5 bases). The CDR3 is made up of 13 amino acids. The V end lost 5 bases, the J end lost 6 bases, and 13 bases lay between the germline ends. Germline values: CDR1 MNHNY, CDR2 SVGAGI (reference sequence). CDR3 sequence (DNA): TGTGCCAGCAGTCAGCAGGGTTTCTCTGAAGCTTTCTTT. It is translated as CASSQQGFSEAFF.

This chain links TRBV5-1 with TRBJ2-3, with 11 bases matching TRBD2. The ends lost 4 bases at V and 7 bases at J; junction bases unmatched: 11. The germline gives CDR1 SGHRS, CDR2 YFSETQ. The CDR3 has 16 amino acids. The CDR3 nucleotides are TGCGCCAGCAGCCTGGGACTAGCGGAGGGACTGCATACGCAGTATTTT. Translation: CASSLGLAEGLHTQYF.

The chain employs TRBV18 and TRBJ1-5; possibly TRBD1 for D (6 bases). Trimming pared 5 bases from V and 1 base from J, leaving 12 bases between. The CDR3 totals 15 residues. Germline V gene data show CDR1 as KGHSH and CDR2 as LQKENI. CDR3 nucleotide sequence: TGTGCCAGCTCAGCGCAGGGGAGAAGCAATCAGCCCCAGCATTTT. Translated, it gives CASSAQGRSNQPQHF.

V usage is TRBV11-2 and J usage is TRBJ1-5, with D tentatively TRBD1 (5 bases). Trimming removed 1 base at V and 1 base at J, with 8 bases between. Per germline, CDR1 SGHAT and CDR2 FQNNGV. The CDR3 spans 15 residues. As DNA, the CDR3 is TGTGCCAGCAGCTTAGGGGCAGGGAGCAATCAGCCCCAGCATTTT. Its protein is CASSLGAGSNQPQHF.

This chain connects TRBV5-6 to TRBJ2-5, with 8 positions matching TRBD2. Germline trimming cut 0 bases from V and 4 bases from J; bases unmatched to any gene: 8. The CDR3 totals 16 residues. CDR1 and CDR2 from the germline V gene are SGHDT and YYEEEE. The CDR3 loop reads CASSLEAGVKGETQYF. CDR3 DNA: TGTGCCAGCAGCTTGGAAGCGGGAGTAAAGGGAGAGACCCAGTACTTC.

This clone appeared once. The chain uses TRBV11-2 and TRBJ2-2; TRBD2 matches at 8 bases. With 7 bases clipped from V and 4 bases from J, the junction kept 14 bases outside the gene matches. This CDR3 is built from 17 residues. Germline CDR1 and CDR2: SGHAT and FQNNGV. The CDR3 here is CASTGIWSGSSTGELFF. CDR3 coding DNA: TGTGCCAGCACTGGGATTTGGAGCGGGAGCTCCACCGGGGAGCTGTTTTTT.

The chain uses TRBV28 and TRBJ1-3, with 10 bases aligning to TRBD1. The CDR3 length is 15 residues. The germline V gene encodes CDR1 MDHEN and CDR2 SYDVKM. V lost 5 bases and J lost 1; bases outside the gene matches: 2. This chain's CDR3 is CASSRQGASGNTIYF. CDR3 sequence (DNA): TGTGCCAGCAGTAGACAGGGGGCTTCTGGAAACACCATATATTTT.

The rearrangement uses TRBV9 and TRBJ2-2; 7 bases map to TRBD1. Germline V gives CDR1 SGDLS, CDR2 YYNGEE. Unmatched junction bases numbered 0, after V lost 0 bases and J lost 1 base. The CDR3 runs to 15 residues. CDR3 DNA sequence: TGTGCCAGCAGCGTAGGGACAGGGAACACCGGGGAGCTGTTTTTT. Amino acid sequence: CASSVGTGNTGELFF.

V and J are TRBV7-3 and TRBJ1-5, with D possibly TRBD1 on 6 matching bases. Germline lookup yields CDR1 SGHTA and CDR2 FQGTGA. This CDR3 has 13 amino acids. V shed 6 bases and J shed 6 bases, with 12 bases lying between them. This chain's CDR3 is CASRGGLSQPQHF. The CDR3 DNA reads TGTGCCAGCAGAGGGGGTTTGAGTCAGCCCCAGCATTTT.

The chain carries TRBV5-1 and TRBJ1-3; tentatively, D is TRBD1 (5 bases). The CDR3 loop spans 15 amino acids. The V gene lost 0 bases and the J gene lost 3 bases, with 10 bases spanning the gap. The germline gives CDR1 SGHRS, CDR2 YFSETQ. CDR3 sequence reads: CASSLVQGGGNTIYF. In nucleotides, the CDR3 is TGCGCCAGCAGCTTGGTCCAGGGAGGTGGAAACACCATATATTTT.

The CDR3 nucleotides read TGTGCCAGCAGCACAAGACCCGGACTAGCGGGGAATGAGCAGTTCTTC. This sequence encodes CASSTRPGLAGNEQFF. This chain links TRBV13 with TRBJ2-1; 12 bases map to TRBD2. The germline CDR1 and CDR2 sequences are PRHDT and FYEKMQ (reference sequence). There are 16 residues in the CDR3. J lost 7 bases, V lost 5 bases, and 9 bases had no gene match.

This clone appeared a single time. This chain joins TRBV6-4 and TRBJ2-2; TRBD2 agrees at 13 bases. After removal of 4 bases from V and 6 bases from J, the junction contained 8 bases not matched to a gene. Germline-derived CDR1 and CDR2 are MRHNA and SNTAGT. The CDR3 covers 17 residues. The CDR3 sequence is CASSVLAGGPYSGELFF. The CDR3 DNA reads TGTGCCAGCAGTGTACTAGCGGGAGGGCCATATTCCGGGGAGCTGTTTTTT.

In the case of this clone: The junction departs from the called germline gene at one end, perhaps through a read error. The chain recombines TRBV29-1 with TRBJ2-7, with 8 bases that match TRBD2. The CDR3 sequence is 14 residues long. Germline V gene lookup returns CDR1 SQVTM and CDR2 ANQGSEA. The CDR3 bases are TGCAGCGTGGAAGCTAGCGGGCACTCCTACGAGCAGTACTTC. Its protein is CSVEASGHSYEQYF.

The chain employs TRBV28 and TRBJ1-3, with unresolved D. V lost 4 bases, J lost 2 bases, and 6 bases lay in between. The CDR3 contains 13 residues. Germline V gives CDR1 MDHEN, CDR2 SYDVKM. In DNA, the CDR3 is TGTGCCAGCAGTTCCGGTACTGGAAACACCATATATTTT. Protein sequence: CASSSGTGNTIYF.

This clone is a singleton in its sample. The DNA for the CDR3 is TGTGCCAGCAGCGTAGGAGGGATGTCCTACGAGCAGTACTTC. Amino acids: CASSVGGMSYEQYF. The V gene is TRBV9, the J gene TRBJ2-7; D perhaps matches TRBD2 (5 bases). This CDR3 spans 14 amino acids. Germline V CDR1 and CDR2: SGDLS, YYNGEE. V lost 0 bases and J 1 base, leaving 8 bases between the germline ends. The full variable domain, with the rest looked up from reference TRBV9 and TRBJ2-7, is DSGVTQTPKHLITATGQRVTLRCSPRSGDLSVYWYQQSLDQGLQFLIQYYNGEERAKGNILERFSAQQFPDLHSELNLSSLELGDSALYFCASSVGGMSYEQYFGPGTRLTVT.

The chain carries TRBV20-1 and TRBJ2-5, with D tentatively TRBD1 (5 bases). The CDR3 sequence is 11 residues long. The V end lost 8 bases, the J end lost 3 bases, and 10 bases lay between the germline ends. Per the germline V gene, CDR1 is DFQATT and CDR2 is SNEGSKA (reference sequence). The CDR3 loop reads CSMTVEETQYF. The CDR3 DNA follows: TGCAGTATGACAGTGGAAGAGACCCAGTACTTC.